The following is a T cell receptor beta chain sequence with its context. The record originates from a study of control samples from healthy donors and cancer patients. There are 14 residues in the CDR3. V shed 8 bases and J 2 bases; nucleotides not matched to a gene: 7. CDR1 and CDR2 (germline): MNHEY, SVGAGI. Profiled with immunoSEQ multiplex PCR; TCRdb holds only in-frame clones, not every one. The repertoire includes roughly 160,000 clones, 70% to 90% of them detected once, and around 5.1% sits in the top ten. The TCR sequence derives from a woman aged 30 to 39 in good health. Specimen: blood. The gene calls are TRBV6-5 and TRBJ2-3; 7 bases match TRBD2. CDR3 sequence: CASARDYFTDTQYF. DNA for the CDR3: TGTGCCAGCGCCCGGGACTACTTCACAGATACGCAGTATTTT.